Below are 14 T cell receptor beta chains sequenced from a single sample in a study of CD8 T cells in Susac syndrome (dated by TCRdb to the late 2010s). Library preparation employed the immunoSEQ multiplex PCR assay. RNA was extracted using the RNeasy kit, and roughly 0.5 to 1 ug of the RNA was reverse transcribed with random hexamers. TCRdb cleaned the public reads at Q25 with fastp, built clones with MiXCR and kept in-frame beta chains. Entries are consolidated by CDR3 protein sequence, retaining the most common genes and DNA. Here the sample has about 280,000 distinct CDR3 sequences; 80% to 90% occur a single time. The top ten clonotypes cover approximately 0.11% of the sample. Input material: CD8+ T cells from PBMCs. The receptors shown here come from a human donor with multiple sclerosis.

CDR3 coding DNA: TGTGCCAGCAGCGTAGAGGGTAGGTTCAATCAGCCCCAGCATTTT. It specifies CASSVEGRFNQPQHF. V usage is TRBV9 and J usage is TRBJ1-5, with no clear D. Germline lookup yields CDR1 SGDLS and CDR2 YYNGEE. V dropped 0 bases and J dropped 3 bases, with 10 bases sitting between them. The CDR3 covers 15 residues.

This rearrangement joins TRBV5-5 to TRBJ1-1; D is uncertain. V dropped 6 bases and J dropped 4 bases, with 13 bases sitting between them. The CDR3 totals 13 residues. CDR1 is SGHKS and CDR2 is YYEKEE in the germline V gene (reference sequence). Here the CDR3 DNA reads TGTGCCAGCACGGGATGGGTTTCCACTGAAGCTTTCTTT. It yields the protein CASTGWVSTEAFF.

The chain combines TRBV20-1 with TRBJ1-1, with unresolved D. The V gene lost 1 base and the J gene lost 5 bases, with 17 bases spanning the gap. Germline CDR1 DFQATT, CDR2 SNEGSKA (reference sequence). This CDR3 has 15 residues. This CDR3 is CSARGGPGDWTEAFF. In DNA, the CDR3 is TGCAGTGCTAGAGGCGGCCCAGGCGATTGGACTGAAGCTTTCTTT.

This chain links TRBV29-1 with TRBJ2-7, with 7 bases aligning to TRBD2. The germline V gene has CDR1 SQVTM and CDR2 ANQGSEA. V lost 3 bases to trimming and J lost 4 bases; unmatched junction nucleotides: 6. The CDR3 spans 13 residues. Here the CDR3 reads CSVEGQRGYEQYF. CDR3 DNA: TGCAGCGTTGAGGGGCAGCGGGGTTACGAGCAGTACTTC.

This clonotype has a single count. The rearrangement links TRBV27 to TRBJ2-7, with TRBD2 matching 7 bases. Germline V CDR1 and CDR2: MNHEY, SMNVEV (reference sequence). V shed 8 bases, J shed 2 bases, and the junction held 9 bases outside the gene matches. The CDR3 has 14 amino acids. The CDR3 loop is CASGLGLIPYEQYF. The CDR3 nucleotides are TGTGCCAGCGGCTTGGGACTAATCCCCTACGAGCAGTACTTC.

V usage is TRBV29-1 and J usage is TRBJ2-5; weak D call: TRBD1 (5 bases). In germline, CDR1 is SQVTM, CDR2 ANQGSEA. Deletions cut 3 bases from V and 3 bases from J, with 14 bases between. This CDR3 is built from 14 residues. The CDR3 sequence is CSVDYGQGKETQYF. In DNA, the CDR3 is TGCAGCGTTGATTACGGGCAGGGCAAAGAGACCCAGTACTTC.

CDR3 region: CATSESGDHNEQFF. Written as DNA, the CDR3 is TGTGCCACCAGTGAATCTGGGGACCACAATGAGCAGTTCTTC. The chain combines TRBV24-1 with TRBJ2-1, with D possibly being TRBD1 or TRBD2 (5 bases each). Germline CDR1 reads KGHDR; CDR2 reads SFDVKD. The CDR3 extends over 14 amino acids. The ends were cut back, 4 bases at V and 5 bases at J, with 11 bases in the middle.

The rearrangement joins TRBV7-6 to TRBJ1-5; D uncertain. Germline assignment: CDR1 SGHVS and CDR2 FNYEAQ. This CDR3 comprises 13 residues. Trimming took 1 base from V and 5 from J, leaving 6 bases between them. In DNA form, the CDR3 reads TGTGCCAGCAGCTTAGTAGAGCATCAGCCCCAGCATTTT. Translation: CASSLVEHQPQHF.

The chain recombines TRBV27 with TRBJ2-7; D uncertain. This CDR3 has 15 residues. Trimming removed 0 bases from V and 2 bases from J, with 11 bases in between. Germline CDR1 and CDR2: MNHEY and SMNVEV (reference sequence). The CDR3 DNA reads TGTGCCAGCAGTTTATCGCTTGGTCAGACCTACGAGCAGTACTTC. Its translation is CASSLSLGQTYEQYF.

The chain has TRBV27 and TRBJ1-6; D gene uncertain. The germline V gene encodes CDR1 MNHEY and CDR2 SMNVEV (reference sequence). V lost 7 bases, J lost 0 bases, and 10 bases lay in between. The CDR3 runs 15 residues. The CDR3, as DNA: TGTGCCAGCACCGGACGAAGCTCCTATAATTCACCCCTCCACTTT. Amino acid sequence: CASTGRSSYNSPLHF.

This chain connects TRBV27 to TRBJ2-3; TRBD2 aligns across 7 bases. The V segment lost 6 bases and the J segment 2 bases; nucleotides outside the gene matches: 14. This CDR3 spans 17 amino acids. Looked up from germline, CDR1 is MNHEY and CDR2 is SMNVEV (reference sequence). The CDR3 is CASSRVYGGSSTDTQYF. In DNA, the CDR3 is TGTGCCAGCAGCCGCGTTTACGGCGGGAGCTCCACAGATACGCAGTATTTT.

The chain joins TRBV6-1 to TRBJ1-1; D is ambiguous. The CDR3 extends over 12 amino acids. The germline V gene has CDR1 MNHNS and CDR2 SASEGT. Trimming pared 7 bases from V and 4 bases from J, leaving 10 bases between. CDR3 coding DNA: TGTGCCAGCACCATCACCGTCACTGAAGCTTTCTTT. Translating it yields CASTITVTEAFF.

The rearrangement uses TRBV9 and TRBJ2-7; TRBD2 matches at 14 bases. Germline lookup yields CDR1 SGDLS and CDR2 YYNGEE. The CDR3 covers 18 residues. V dropped 4 bases and J dropped 1; count of bases not matched to a gene: 10. The CDR3 DNA reads as TGTGCCAGCAGCCATGGACTAGCGGGAGGCGAAATTTCCTACGAGCAGTACTTC. Protein sequence: CASSHGLAGGEISYEQYF.

This chain links TRBV27 with TRBJ2-2; 9 bases align to TRBD1. Germline loops: CDR1 MNHEY, CDR2 SMNVEV (reference sequence). This CDR3 contains 15 residues. Trimming at V came to 5 bases and at J to 6 bases, leaving 7 bases not matched to a gene. This chain's CDR3 is CASSQTGGRAGELFF. CDR3 DNA: TGTGCCAGCAGTCAGACAGGGGGAAGGGCCGGGGAGCTGTTTTTT.